Sequencing of this T cell receptor beta chain was carried out in a study of T cells in women clearing cervical HPV infection. Dot-blot hybridization genotyped cervical HPV amplified with MY09/MY11 PCR. The CDR3 is made up of 15 amino acids. J was trimmed by 2 bases and V by 5 bases; bases with no gene match: 9. The germline V gene encodes CDR1 DFQATT and CDR2 SNEGSKA (reference sequence). Overall study results and limits: Unknown T-cell numbers per sample may underlie the richness differences.

The repertoire was sequenced with immunoSEQ multiplex PCR; TCRdb's copy has only in-frame clones and lacks some. Seen in this sample are more than 30,000 clones; the ten most common clones hold less than 4%. As to this clone: What it recognizes is unknown. Coverage ceases 3 residues before the CDR3 finishes, and the germline J gene fills in the end.

This clonotype was sampled from a woman aged 18 to 75 with a cervical HPV16 infection that either progressed to CIN3+ or cleared (not recorded which). The sequenced material came from blood buffy coat. This chain connects TRBV20-1 to TRBJ1-5; 7 positions match TRBD1. The CDR3 protein is CSAVRQGGGNQPQHF. CDR3 DNA, as far as it was read: TGCAGTGCTGTGCGACAGGGCGGCGGCAATCAGCCC.